In its sample, the clone carrying this TCR beta chain was seen once. CDR1 is LNHDA, CDR2 SQIVND, per germline (reference sequence). Trimming took off 4 bases at V and 6 bases at J, with 16 bases between the two ends. There are 15 residues in the CDR3. The source of the sample is a study of blood T cell repertoires in COVID-19. Profiling relied on immunoSEQ multiplex PCR, and the TCRdb table lists in-frame clones only, not all of them. The data show around 99,000 clones, with about 89% seen just once and 4.9% held by the top ten. This chain connects TRBV19 to TRBJ1-5, with D possibly being TRBD1 (6 bases). The source material was peripheral blood. The TCR originated in a man aged 35 to 55 with active or convalescent COVID-19. Here the CDR3 DNA reads TGTGCCAGTAGTAGGAGTTGGGGGGGCGGTCAGCCCCAGCATTTT. This sequence encodes CASSRSWGGGQPQHF.